This T cell receptor (beta chain) was sequenced in a study of blood T cells in healthy people across ages. PCR was performed a second time for roughly 7 to 11 cycles using a sample-barcoded 5' primer and a J-beta primer mix. A template-switch adaptor that had 12 random nucleotides put a tag on each cDNA molecule. TCRdb used MiXCR to reprocess the 5' RACE reads, holding one entry per CDR3 protein. The sample shows 350,000 to 450,000 distinct CDR3 sequences, roughly half of them seen only once. Donor samples were obtained from healthy Caucasian individuals from Russia, aged 6 to 90. Samples had at least 7 million PBMCs isolated from them. Per sample, at least 5 micrograms of total RNA were extracted. The CDR3 sequence is 14 residues long. Looked up from germline, CDR1 is MRHNA and CDR2 is SNTAGT. V gave up 6 bases and J gave up 2 bases, with 12 bases separating them.

The receptor's source is a man in his sixties in good health. Sequenced: blood. V usage is TRBV6-4 and J usage is TRBJ2-3; D possibly uses TRBD1 or TRBD2 (5 bases each). The CDR3 protein is CASSRGSFTDTQYF. The CDR3 DNA sequence: TGTGCCAGCAGCCGGGGCTCTTTCACAGATACGCAGTATTTT.